The T cell receptor beta chain under discussion was sequenced for a study of blood T cell repertoires in COVID-19 (dated by TCRdb to about 2020). Regarding the research as a whole: Samples from collaborators originated in the United States, Italy and Spain and spanned both the acute and convalescent phases of COVID-19. The material from the prospective study consisted of cDNA or gDNA derived from T cells, B-cell-depleted T cells, or PBMCs. Subjects who had been exposed to COVID-19, were actively infected with it, or had recovered from it provided the deeply sampled blood TCRbeta repertoires that made up the dataset. The repertoires were released in a freely available public database intended as a resource for research on the immune response to SARS-CoV-2. The samples were drawn from two sources: the first 160 participants of the ongoing ImmuneRACE study, and over 1,000 subjects contributed by 6 global collaborators. The sample metadata nearly always contained a de-identified subject ID, COVID-19 status, age in years and sex. Where available, HLA class I and class II types were obtained from metadata supplied by the sample provider rather than from assay-based typing.

In the germline V gene, CDR1 corresponds to MDHEN and CDR2 to SYDVKM. V is shortened by 5 bases, J by 2 bases, and the region joining them spans 15 bases. Inclusive of the bounding cysteine and phenylalanine, the CDR3 is 15 residues long. The DNA shown is the 45-base CDR3, in frame from base 1. TCRbeta CDR3 regions were amplified from genomic DNA using the immunoSEQ Assay, a bias-controlled multiplex PCR. The authors processed their data as follows. Nucleated cell counts per sample were estimated from amplification of reference gene primers within the assay. To quantify the absolute abundance of each unique TCRbeta CDR3 rearrangement, sequence reads were collapsed and filtered. For each sample, productive Simpson clonality was calculated by taking the square root of Simpson's diversity index across productive rearrangements. Held by TCRdb, this immuneACCESS table contains in-frame sequences only and omits some clones. Under half of the omission traces to an unresolved V gene where checked; the cause of the rest is unknown. V and J calls and clone size are copied from that table; D and trimming were computed from the DNA. The table for this sample lists roughly 120,000 clones; 87% of them were counted only once. The ten top clones hold more than 4% of the sample.

About this clone: Its antigen has not been determined. No base-level quality is on record; no much larger clone is a single base apart.

What the authors observed across the whole study: The quantity of clinical and demographic metadata differed by source and by participant and was supplied without curation.

The collaborating institutions used their own protocols to collect whole blood in K2EDTA tubes. Collaborator samples were shipped for TCRbeta analysis as frozen whole blood, isolated PBMCs, or DNA extracted from either sample type. This receptor was obtained from a human donor in a cohort sampled during active COVID-19. The rearranged chain carries TRBV28 and TRBJ1-2; the best D guess is TRBD1, with 5 bases matching. Sample: peripheral blood. CDR3 sequence: CASSTGDGLNYGYTF. The base sequence is TGTGCCAGCAGTACGGGGGACGGATTGAACTATGGCTACACCTTC.